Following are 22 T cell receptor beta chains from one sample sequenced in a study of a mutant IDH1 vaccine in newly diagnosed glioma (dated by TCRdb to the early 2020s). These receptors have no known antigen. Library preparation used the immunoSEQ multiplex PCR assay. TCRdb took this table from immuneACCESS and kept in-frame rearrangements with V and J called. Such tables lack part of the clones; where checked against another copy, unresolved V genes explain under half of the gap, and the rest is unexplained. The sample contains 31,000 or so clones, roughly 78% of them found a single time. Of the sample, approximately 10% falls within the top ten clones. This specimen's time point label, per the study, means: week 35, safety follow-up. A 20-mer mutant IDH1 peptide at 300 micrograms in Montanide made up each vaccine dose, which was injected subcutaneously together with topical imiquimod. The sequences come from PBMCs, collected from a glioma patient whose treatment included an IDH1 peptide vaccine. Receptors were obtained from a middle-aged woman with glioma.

CDR3 protein: CASSDEVGEKLFF. The CDR3 coding sequence is TGTGCCAGCAGTGACGAAGTAGGTGAAAAACTGTTTTTT. J is TRBJ1-4 and V is TRBV25-1; D is unclear. This CDR3 region has 13 residues. Germline V gives CDR1 MGHDK, CDR2 SYGVNS. The V end was cut by 3 bases, the J end by 7 bases, with 9 bases between.

The CDR3 spells CASTPGGTGSTDTQYF. CDR3 nucleotide sequence: TGTGCCAGCACCCCAGGGGGAACAGGGAGCACAGATACGCAGTATTTT. This rearrangement joins TRBV9 to TRBJ2-3, with 7 bases identical to TRBD1. CDR1 is SGDLS, CDR2 YYNGEE, per germline. The length of the CDR3 is 16 residues. Trimming cost V 6 bases and J 0 bases; bases outside gene matches: 10.

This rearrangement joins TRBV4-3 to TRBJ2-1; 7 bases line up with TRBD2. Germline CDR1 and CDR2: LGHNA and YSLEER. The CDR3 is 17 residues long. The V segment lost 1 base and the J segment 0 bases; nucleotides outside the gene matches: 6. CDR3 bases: TGCGCCAGCAGCCAAGCTCCAGCGGGGAACTCCTACAATGAGCAGTTCTTC. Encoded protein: CASSQAPAGNSYNEQFF.

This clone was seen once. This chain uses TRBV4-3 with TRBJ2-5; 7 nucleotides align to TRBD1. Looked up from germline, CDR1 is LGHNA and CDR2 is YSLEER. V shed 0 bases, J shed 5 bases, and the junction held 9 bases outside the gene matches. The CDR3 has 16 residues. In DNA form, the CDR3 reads TGCGCCAGCAGCCAAGATCGACACAGGGGTGGCGAGACCCAGTACTTC. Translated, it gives CASSQDRHRGGETQYF.

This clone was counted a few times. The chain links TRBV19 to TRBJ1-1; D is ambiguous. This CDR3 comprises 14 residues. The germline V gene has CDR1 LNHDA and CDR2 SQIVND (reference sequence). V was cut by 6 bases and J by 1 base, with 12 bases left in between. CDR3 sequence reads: CASREKAKNTEAFF. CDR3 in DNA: TGTGCCAGTAGAGAGAAGGCCAAGAACACTGAAGCTTTCTTT.

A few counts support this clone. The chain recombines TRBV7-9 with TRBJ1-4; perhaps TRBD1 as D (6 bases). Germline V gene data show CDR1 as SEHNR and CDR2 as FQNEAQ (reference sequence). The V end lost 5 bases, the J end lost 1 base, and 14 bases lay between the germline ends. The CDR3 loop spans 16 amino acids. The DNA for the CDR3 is TGTGCCAGCAGCCAGACAGGTTTACTAACTAATGAAAAACTGTTTTTT. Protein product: CASSQTGLLTNEKLFF.

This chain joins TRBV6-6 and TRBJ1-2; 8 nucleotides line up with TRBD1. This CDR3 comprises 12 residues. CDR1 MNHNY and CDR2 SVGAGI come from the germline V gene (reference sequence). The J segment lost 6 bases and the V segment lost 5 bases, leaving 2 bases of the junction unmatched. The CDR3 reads CASSRTGNGYTF. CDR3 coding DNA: TGTGCCAGCAGTCGGACAGGGAATGGCTACACCTTC.

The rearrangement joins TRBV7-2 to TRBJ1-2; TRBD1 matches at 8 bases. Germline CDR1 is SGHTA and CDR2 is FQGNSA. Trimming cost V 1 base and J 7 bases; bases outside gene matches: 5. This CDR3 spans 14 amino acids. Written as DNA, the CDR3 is TGTGCCAGCAGCTTAGGGCAGGGGGCGTCTGGCTACACCTTC. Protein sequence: CASSLGQGASGYTF. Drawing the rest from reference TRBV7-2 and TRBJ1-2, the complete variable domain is GAGVSQSPSNKVTEKGKDVELRCDPISGHTALYWYRQSLGQGLEFLIYFQGNSAPDKSGLPSDRFSAERTGGSVSTLTIQRTQQEDSAVYLCASSLGQGASGYTFGSGTRLTVV.

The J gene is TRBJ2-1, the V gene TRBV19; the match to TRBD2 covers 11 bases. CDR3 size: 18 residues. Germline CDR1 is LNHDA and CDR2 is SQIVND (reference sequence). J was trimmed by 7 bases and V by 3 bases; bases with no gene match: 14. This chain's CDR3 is CASSIVGRTSGGGNEQFF. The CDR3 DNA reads TGTGCCAGTAGTATTGTTGGGAGAACTAGCGGGGGAGGTAATGAGCAGTTCTTC.

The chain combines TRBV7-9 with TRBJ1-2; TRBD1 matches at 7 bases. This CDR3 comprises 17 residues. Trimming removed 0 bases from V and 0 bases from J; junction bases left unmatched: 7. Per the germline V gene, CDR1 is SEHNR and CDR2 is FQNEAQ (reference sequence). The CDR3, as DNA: TGTGCCAGCAGCTTAGCAGAGGGGGCAGGCCCTAACTATGGCTACACCTTC. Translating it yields CASSLAEGAGPNYGYTF. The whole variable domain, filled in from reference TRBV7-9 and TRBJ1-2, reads DTGVSQNPRHKITKRGQNVTFRCDPISEHNRLYWYRQTLGQGPEFLTYFQNEAQLEKSRLLSDRFSAERPKGSFSTLEIQRTEQGDSAMYLCASSLAEGAGPNYGYTFGSGTRLTVV.

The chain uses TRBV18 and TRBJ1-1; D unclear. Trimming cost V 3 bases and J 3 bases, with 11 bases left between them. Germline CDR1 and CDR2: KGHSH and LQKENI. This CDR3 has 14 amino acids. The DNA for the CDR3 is TGTGCCAGCTCACCGGCCGGCGGTTACACTGAAGCTTTCTTT. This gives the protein CASSPAGGYTEAFF. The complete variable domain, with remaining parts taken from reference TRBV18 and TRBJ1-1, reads NAGVMQNPRHLVRRRGQEARLRCSPMKGHSHVYWYRQLPEEGLKFMVYLQKENIIDESGMPKERFSAEFPKEGPSILRIQQVVRGDSAAYFCASSPAGGYTEAFFGQGTRLTVV.

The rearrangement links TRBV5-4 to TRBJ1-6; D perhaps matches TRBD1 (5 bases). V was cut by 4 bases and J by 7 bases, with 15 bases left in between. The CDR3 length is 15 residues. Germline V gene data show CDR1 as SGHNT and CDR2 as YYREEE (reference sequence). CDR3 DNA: TGTGCCAGCAGCGGACGGGACCGACTAAATTCACCCCTCCACTTT. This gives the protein CASSGRDRLNSPLHF.

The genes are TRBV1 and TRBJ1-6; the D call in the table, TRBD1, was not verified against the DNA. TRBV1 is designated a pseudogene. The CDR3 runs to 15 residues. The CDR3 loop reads CTLDRGPGPNSPLHF. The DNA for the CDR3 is TGCACTTTAGACAGGGGGCCTGGGCCTAATTCACCCCTCCACTTT.

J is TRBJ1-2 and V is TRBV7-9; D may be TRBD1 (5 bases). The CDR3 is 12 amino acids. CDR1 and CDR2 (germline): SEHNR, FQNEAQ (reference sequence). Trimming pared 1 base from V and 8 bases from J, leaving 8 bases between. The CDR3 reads CASSLGGDGYTF. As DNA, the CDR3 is TGTGCCAGCAGCTTAGGGGGGGACGGCTACACCTTC.

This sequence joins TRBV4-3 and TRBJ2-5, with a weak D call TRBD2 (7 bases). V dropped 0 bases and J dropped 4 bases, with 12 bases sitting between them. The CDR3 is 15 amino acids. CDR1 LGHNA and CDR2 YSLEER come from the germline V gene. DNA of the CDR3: TGCGCCAGCAGCCAAGATGCAGGGGAGGGAGAGACCCAGTACTTC. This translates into CASSQDAGEGETQYF.

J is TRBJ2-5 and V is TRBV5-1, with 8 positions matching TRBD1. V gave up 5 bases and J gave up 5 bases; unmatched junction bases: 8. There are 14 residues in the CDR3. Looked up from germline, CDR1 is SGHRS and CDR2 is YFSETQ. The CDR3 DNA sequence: TGCGCCAGCAGGCTCCAGGGGGCCCAGGAGACCCAGTACTTC. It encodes CASRLQGAQETQYF.

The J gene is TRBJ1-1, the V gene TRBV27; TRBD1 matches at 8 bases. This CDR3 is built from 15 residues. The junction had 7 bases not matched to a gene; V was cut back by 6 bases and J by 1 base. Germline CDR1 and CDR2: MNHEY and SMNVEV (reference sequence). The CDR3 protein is CASSLTGGWNTEAFF. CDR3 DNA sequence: TGTGCCAGCAGCTTAACAGGGGGATGGAACACTGAAGCTTTCTTT.

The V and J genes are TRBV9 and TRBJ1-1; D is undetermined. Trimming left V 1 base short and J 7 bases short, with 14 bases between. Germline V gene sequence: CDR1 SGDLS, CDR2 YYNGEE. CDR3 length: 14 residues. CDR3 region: CASSVRVQDNEAFF. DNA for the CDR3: TGTGCCAGCAGCGTAAGGGTCCAGGATAATGAAGCTTTCTTT.

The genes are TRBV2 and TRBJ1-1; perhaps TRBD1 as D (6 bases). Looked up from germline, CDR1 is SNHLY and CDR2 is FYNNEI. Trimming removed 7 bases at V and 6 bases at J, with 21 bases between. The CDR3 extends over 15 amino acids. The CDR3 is CASIPVSTGSSEAFF. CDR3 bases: TGTGCCAGCATTCCAGTATCTACAGGGTCCTCTGAAGCTTTCTTT. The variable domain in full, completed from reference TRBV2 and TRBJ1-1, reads EPEVTQTPSHQVTQMGQEVILRCVPISNHLYFYWYRQILGQKVEFLVSFYNNEISEKSEIFDDQFSVERPDGSNFTLKIRSTKLEDSAMYFCASIPVSTGSSEAFFGQGTRLTVV.

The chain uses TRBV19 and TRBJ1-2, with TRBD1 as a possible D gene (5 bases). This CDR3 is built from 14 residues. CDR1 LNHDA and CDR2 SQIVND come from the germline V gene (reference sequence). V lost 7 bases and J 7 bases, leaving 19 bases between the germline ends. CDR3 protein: CASKSDMELPGYTF. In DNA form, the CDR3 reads TGTGCCAGTAAGTCGGACATGGAATTGCCTGGCTACACCTTC.

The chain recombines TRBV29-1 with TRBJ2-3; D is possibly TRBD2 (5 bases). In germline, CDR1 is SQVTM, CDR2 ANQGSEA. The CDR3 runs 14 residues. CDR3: CSARTWISTDTQYF. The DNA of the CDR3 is TGCAGTGCTAGGACTTGGATAAGCACAGATACGCAGTATTTT.

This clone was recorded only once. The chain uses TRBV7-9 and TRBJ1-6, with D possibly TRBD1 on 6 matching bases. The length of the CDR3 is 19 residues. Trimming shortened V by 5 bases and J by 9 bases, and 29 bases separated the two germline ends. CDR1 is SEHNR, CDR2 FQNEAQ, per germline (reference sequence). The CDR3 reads CASSQIPIVAQGGSSPLHF. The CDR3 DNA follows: TGTGCCAGCAGCCAAATCCCCATAGTGGCACAGGGAGGAAGTTCACCCCTCCACTTT. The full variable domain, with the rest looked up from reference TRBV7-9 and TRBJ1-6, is DTGVSQNPRHKITKRGQNVTFRCDPISEHNRLYWYRQTLGQGPEFLTYFQNEAQLEKSRLLSDRFSAERPKGSFSTLEIQRTEQGDSAMYLCASSQIPIVAQGGSSPLHFGNGTRLTVT.